These 11 T cell receptor beta chains were sequenced from one sample in a study of radiation and T cells in renal cell carcinoma. Clones were read by immunoSEQ multiplex PCR, and TCRdb kept only the in-frame ones, dropping some. The data show 60,000 or so clones, with roughly 80% seen just once and roughly 7.5% held by the top ten. Time point denoted: blood 4 weeks post-SBRT, at nephrectomy. The treatment was: 15 Gy SBRT to primary tumor, nephrectomy 4 weeks later. The starting material was blood, obtained from a patient whose treatment included radiotherapy and nephrectomy. The receptors derive from a man in his sixties with renal cell carcinoma.

The chain combines TRBV7-2 with TRBJ2-3; D uncertain. Trimming pared 1 base from V and 6 bases from J, leaving 5 bases between. Germline V CDR1 and CDR2: SGHTA, FQGNSA. This CDR3 comprises 12 residues. The CDR3: CASSLDHDTQYF. The CDR3 DNA is TGTGCCAGCAGCTTAGATCATGATACGCAGTATTTT.

This clone was recorded a few times. Other nucleotide sequences in the sample specify the same CDR3. The rearrangement joins TRBV27 to TRBJ1-3; D is unresolved. V lost 0 bases to trimming and J lost 1 base, with 7 bases between them. CDR1 MNHEY and CDR2 SMNVEV come from the germline V gene (reference sequence). This CDR3 is built from 15 residues. The CDR3 region is CASSLSGGSGNTIYF. The DNA of the CDR3 is TGTGCCAGCAGTTTATCTGGAGGATCTGGAAACACCATATATTTT.

V gene TRBV6-1 combines with J gene TRBJ2-3; 8 bases map to TRBD1. CDR1 MNHNS and CDR2 SASEGT come from the germline V gene. J gave up 5 bases and V 0 bases, and 7 bases lay outside the gene matches. The CDR3 extends over 16 amino acids. In DNA form, the CDR3 reads TGTGCCAGCAGTGAAGCTATGACAGGGGTAAGAGATACGCAGTATTTT. It encodes CASSEAMTGVRDTQYF.

This sequence joins TRBV7-8 and TRBJ1-4; D remains unclear. Trimming left V 3 bases short and J 8 bases short, with 16 bases between. CDR1 SGHVS and CDR2 FQNEAQ come from the germline V gene. The CDR3 is made up of 15 amino acids. The CDR3 loop is CASSFFGPEREKLFF. Written as DNA, the CDR3 is TGTGCCAGCAGCTTCTTCGGTCCGGAACGGGAAAAACTGTTTTTT. Together with reference TRBV7-8 and TRBJ1-4, the CDR3 gives the full variable domain: GAGVSQSPRYKVAKRGQDVALRCDPISGHVSLFWYQQALGQGPEFLTYFQNEAQLDKSGLPSDRFFAERPEGSVSTLKIQRTQQEDSAVYLCASSFFGPEREKLFFGSGTQLSVL.

The chain employs TRBV10-1 and TRBJ1-1; the D gene is possibly TRBD1 (6 bases). Germline V gene lookup returns CDR1 WNHNN and CDR2 SYGVQD (reference sequence). The CDR3 length is 14 residues. V was clipped by 0 bases and J by 7 bases, with 12 bases between them. The CDR3: CASSESPDRSEAFF. The CDR3 region has the DNA TGCGCCAGCAGTGAGTCCCCCGACAGGAGTGAAGCTTTCTTT.

The gene calls are TRBV5-6 and TRBJ2-5, with 8 bases identical to TRBD1. The CDR3 runs 14 residues. Germline V lookup: CDR1 SGHDT, CDR2 YYEEEE. The ends lost 5 bases at V and 7 bases at J; junction bases unmatched: 10. CDR3 sequence reads: CASSRDRLPGTQYF. In nucleotides, the CDR3 is TGTGCCAGCAGTCGGGACAGGTTACCCGGGACCCAGTACTTC.

The V call is TRBV25-1, the J call TRBJ1-1; D is perhaps TRBD1 (6 bases). Germline CDR1 reads MGHDK; CDR2 reads SYGVNS. The CDR3 contains 18 residues. The V gene lost 1 base and the J gene lost 3 bases, with 21 bases spanning the gap. DNA of the CDR3: TGTGCCAGCAGTGAATTGTCCGCGGGGGCGTACAGGGACACTGAAGCTTTCTTT. This sequence encodes CASSELSAGAYRDTEAFF.

The chain employs TRBV6-6 and TRBJ1-5; no clear D. The CDR3 is 13 residues long. Germline V CDR1 and CDR2: MNHNY, SVGAGI (reference sequence). V lost 5 bases to trimming and J lost 9 bases, with 14 bases between them. In DNA form, the CDR3 reads TGTGCCAGCAGTGAGATTCAGGCGGGGCCCCAGCATTTT. Translation gives CASSEIQAGPQHF.

The DNA for the CDR3 is TGTGCCAGCAAAGAGGGCGGCCAAGAGACCCAGTACTTC. It codes for CASKEGGQETQYF. The chain uses TRBV6-6 and TRBJ2-5, with D perhaps TRBD2 (5 bases). V lost 7 bases, J lost 1 base, and 10 bases lay in between. CDR3 length: 13 residues. The germline gives CDR1 MNHNY, CDR2 SVGAGI (reference sequence).

The chain is built from TRBV9 and TRBJ1-1, with 8 positions matching TRBD1. CDR1 is SGDLS, CDR2 YYNGEE, per germline. With V trimmed by 3 bases and J by 1 base, 5 bases remained unmatched. The CDR3 runs 15 residues. DNA of the CDR3: TGTGCCAGCAGCGACCATGGGACAGGGAACACTGAAGCTTTCTTT. Amino acids: CASSDHGTGNTEAFF. The entire variable domain, with the rest obtained from reference TRBV9 and TRBJ1-1, is as follows: DSGVTQTPKHLITATGQRVTLRCSPRSGDLSVYWYQQSLDQGLQFLIQYYNGEERAKGNILERFSAQQFPDLHSELNLSSLELGDSALYFCASSDHGTGNTEAFFGQGTRLTVV.

The genes are TRBV19 and TRBJ2-7; D is undetermined. Germline V gene lookup returns CDR1 LNHDA and CDR2 SQIVND (reference sequence). The length of the CDR3 is 15 residues. V was cut by 2 bases and J by 1 base, with 12 bases left in between. The CDR3 region has the DNA TGTGCCAGTAGTATACAAGCAGTAACATCCTACGAGCAGTACTTC. Its protein product is CASSIQAVTSYEQYF.